The clone carrying this T cell receptor (beta chain) was seen at least ten times. Its specificity is not known. The sequence runs out 3 residues before the end of the CDR3; the remainder is reconstructed from the germline J gene. Measured with immunoSEQ multiplex PCR; TCRdb has only the in-frame clones, and not every one. The sample shows around 81,000 clones, none of them appearing just once. This entry is derived from a study of T cell clonality in common variable immunodeficiency. Study-level points and caveats: CVID subjects shared fewer TCRbeta clones than healthy controls did.

Donors gave roughly 4.5 to 8 ml heparinized peripheral whole blood. This CDR3 has 14 residues. V lost 3 bases, J lost 2 bases, and 10 bases lay in between. The germline CDR1 and CDR2 sequences are SNHLY and FYNNEI. The receptor comes from a person between 18 and 75 years old in good health. The rearrangement joins TRBV2 to TRBJ1-2, with a weak D call TRBD1 (5 bases). Material: peripheral blood mononuclear cells. The CDR3 sequence is CASSETVINYGYTF. The DNA read from the CDR3 is TGTGCCAGCAGTGAGACAGTAATCAACTATGGC.